The T cell receptor (beta chain) under discussion was sequenced for a study of response to subunit inactivated influenza vaccine. General observations from the study: Seasonal influenza vaccination, on each occasion, was suggested by the authors to recruit few new T cells.

Trimming removed 3 bases from V and 5 bases from J, with 7 bases in between. Germline V lookup: CDR1 KGHDR, CDR2 SFDVKD. The CDR3 has 12 residues. Via MiXCR, TCRdb re-called the RT-PCR reads, giving one row per CDR3 protein. Seen here are about 160,000 distinct CDR3 sequences, approximately 11% observed once, and the top ten hold 12%. With regard to this clonotype: No antigen is known for it.

This specimen was non-naive T cells sorted from PBMCs, taken roughly 48 days after vaccination. The chain joins TRBV24-1 to TRBJ2-7; D not certain. The sequence was collected from a man in his fifties who received an inactivated influenza vaccine. Here the CDR3 DNA reads TGTGCCACCAGTGATGGCTGGAACGAGCAGTACTTC. It encodes CATSDGWNEQYF.